The sequence of this T cell receptor (beta chain) was determined in a study of a mutant IDH1 vaccine in newly diagnosed glioma. Assay: immunoSEQ multiplex PCR; the TCRdb copy retains only in-frame clones and omits some. The repertoire holds about 27,000 clones, with around 93% as singletons. Time point given: baseline, week 1 (first vaccination visit). Treatment in this sample: pre-vaccination baseline after standard-of-care therapy. The germline V gene encodes CDR1 LGHNA and CDR2 YNFKEQ. The CDR3 totals 18 residues. V lost 0 bases and J lost 3; bases outside the gene matches: 10. This sequence was found in a man aged 40-49 years with glioma. The V gene is TRBV4-2, the J gene TRBJ2-7; 11 bases fit TRBD1. Specimen: PBMCs, collected from a glioma patient treated with radiotherapy, temozolomide or both. The DNA for the CDR3 is TGTGCCAGCAGCCAAGATGCGAGTTCCGGGACAGGGGGCTACGAGCAGTACTTC. Its translation: CASSQDASSGTGGYEQYF.